The present T cell receptor (beta chain) was sequenced within a study of blood T cell dynamics during melanoma immunotherapy. Study-wide context: Standard first-line treatment here was pembrolizumab or nivolumab plus ipilimumab in metastatic melanoma. Findings of the study overall: Whether repertoire-driving clones were melanoma-specific could not be determined.

The CDR3 runs to 11 residues. Looked up from germline, CDR1 is SNHLY and CDR2 is FYNNEI. The V gene lost 9 bases and the J gene lost 2 bases, with 7 bases spanning the gap. Time point reported: pre-treatment baseline. Apart from a couple of fast progressors, RECIST 1.1 response was judged 12 weeks post-infusion. DNA loading was fixed at approximately 0.35 ug for all bulk PBMC samples. Produced via immunoSEQ multiplex PCR; TCRdb's table is partial and in-frame only. The data contain about 13,000 clones, around nine tenths of them singletons. Regarding this clone: Its target is unknown.

This chain joins TRBV2 and TRBJ1-1; D not resolved. The TCR originated in a human donor with melanoma. The sample here was blood, taken from a patient treated with checkpoint blockade. In DNA, the CDR3 is TGTGCCAGTGGGAGAAACACTGAAGCTTTCTTT. Encoded protein: CASGRNTEAFF.